This T cell receptor (beta chain) was profiled in a study of OX40 agonist ivuxolimab in advanced cancers. About the study: Partial responses, seen in three patients, involved one hepatocellular carcinoma and two cutaneous melanomas. Findings of the study overall: Clonal expansion was among the lowest in partial responders at 0.1-3.0 mg/kg, especially CD8+.

Only one count was recorded for this clone. Its antigen is unknown. The germline gives CDR1 SGHRS, CDR2 YFSETQ. V lost 0 bases and J 3 bases, leaving 15 bases between the germline ends. The CDR3 spans 16 residues. Sequencing was performed with immunoSEQ multiplex PCR; in TCRdb, only in-frame clones are kept and a portion is missing. The sample includes 70,000 or so clones, approximately 84% of them seen just once. The receptor comes from an adult with an advanced solid tumor such as melanoma, head and neck, liver or kidney cancer. The rearrangement links TRBV5-1 to TRBJ2-5; weak D call: TRBD1 (5 bases). The sample was CD4+ or CD8+ T cells sorted from blood, taken in a trial of the OX40 agonist ivuxolimab. This CDR3 reads CASSLANNAQEETQYF. In DNA, the CDR3 is TGCGCCAGCAGCTTGGCCAATAATGCACAGGAAGAGACCCAGTACTTC.